This is a list of T cell receptor beta chains from one sample in a study of beta chain features in type 1 diabetes. Here immunoSEQ multiplex PCR was the method, and the copy in TCRdb shows in-frame clones only, minus some. The profile shows about 400,000 clones, 10% to 15% of them singletons. Sequenced input: naive CD4+ T cells from blood. The receptors shown here come from a man aged 18 to 29 in good health. CDR3s leave out the opening cysteine and the closing phenylalanine or tryptophan. Fields, in order: J gene, V gene, CDR3 protein.

>TRBJ2-2|TRBV19
ASRTTSGSISGGELF
>TRBJ2-7|TRBV29-1
SVEVVSYEQY
>TRBJ2-1|TRBV6-5
ASSYGLAATNEQF
>TRBJ1-1|TRBV5-4
ASSATALNTEAF
>TRBJ2-7|TRBV29-1
SVVPLAGNGYEQY
>TRBJ1-2|TRBV29-1
SVEGGRTDGYT
>TRBJ2-1|TRBV4-3
ASSQFDRDVDEQF
>TRBJ1-2|TRBV23-1
ASSQSIGIRYYGYT
>TRBJ1-5|TRBV28
ASSSTGTEGNQPQH
>TRBJ1-1|TRBV30
AWSTASGRRTEAF
>TRBJ1-1|TRBV29-1
SVGGRKGDTEAF
>TRBJ2-2|TRBV5-4
ASSLIRTGGELF
>TRBJ1-2|TRBV27
ASSLLGTGIYGYT
>TRBJ1-3|TRBV30
AWSAGLRNTIY
>TRBJ2-3|TRBV7-3
ASSSGIAPEDTQY
>TRBJ2-2|TRBV9
ASSVSSGRNTGELF
>TRBJ2-6|TRBV29-1
SVEFDRVHVLT
>TRBJ2-3|TRBV4-3
ASSQELRGADTQY
>TRBJ1-5|TRBV19
ASAPRATVNQPQH
>TRBJ2-5|TRBV5-4
ASSTKLAGDAETQY
>TRBJ2-7|TRBV15
ATSRDPGSAYEQY
>TRBJ2-1|TRBV9
ASGGARNNEQF
>TRBJ2-1|TRBV5-4
ASSLENNNEQF
>TRBJ1-4|TRBV19
ASGTTEKLF
>TRBJ1-2|TRBV6-5
ASSPAQRHGYT
>TRBJ2-1|TRBV11-2
ASSLRPSNEQF